The rows below give T cell receptor beta chains drawn from one sample of a study of memory CD4+ T cells and cytomegalovirus serostatus. Method: immunoSEQ multiplex PCR; TCRdb's copy keeps in-frame clones and lacks some. The sample holds about 61,000 clones; 75% to 90% are singletons and the top ten take around 0.9%. Sequencing was done on a sample of memory CD4+ T cells from blood. The receptors shown here come from an adult in good health and CMV-seronegative. Each CDR3 is given with its conserved first and last residue. The D gene is left open where the match is weak. Not all rows give a size; the values are once, few, many and, for expanded clones, a class.

few,TRBV18,TRBD1,TRBJ2-3,CASSPSGTGRTDTQYF,TGTGCCAGCTCACCATCCGGGACAGGGAGGACAGATACGCAGTATTTT
NA,TRBV7-6,NA,TRBJ2-5,CASSLGRRAGPQETQYF,TGTGCCAGCAGCTTGGGCCGCCGGGCGGGGCCTCAAGAGACCCAGTACTTC
NA,TRBV7-9,NA,TRBJ1-3,CASSSPVNTIYF,TGTGCCAGCAGCTCTCCCGTAAACACCATATATTTT
NA,TRBV18,TRBD2,TRBJ2-1,CASSPTTSGRYEQFF,TGTGCCAGCTCACCCACGACTAGCGGGAGGTATGAGCAGTTCTTC
NA,TRBV30,NA,TRBJ2-3,CAWKMGRGTDTQYF,TGTGCCTGGAAGATGGGGCGAGGGACAGATACGCAGTATTTT
NA,TRBV11-2,TRBD1,TRBJ1-1,CASSPGQGARLNTEAFF,TGTGCCAGCAGCCCGGGACAGGGGGCGAGACTGAACACTGAAGCTTTCTTT
NA,TRBV7-8,NA,TRBJ2-5,CATGQGVTGTQYF,TGTGCCACTGGACAAGGGGTAACAGGGACCCAGTACTTC
NA,TRBV7-2,TRBD1,TRBJ2-3,CASSRDRGRPDTQYF,TGTGCCAGCAGCAGAGACAGGGGGCGACCAGATACGCAGTATTTT
NA,TRBV2,TRBD2,TRBJ2-2,CASRGLAGSRTGELFF,TGTGCCAGCAGGGGACTAGCGGGGAGTCGCACCGGGGAGCTGTTTTTT
NA,TRBV5-1,NA,TRBJ2-1,CASSLTPPDYNEQFF,TGCGCCAGCAGCTTGACTCCCCCGGACTACAATGAGCAGTTCTTC
NA,TRBV5-1,NA,TRBJ2-3,CASSGPQGDTQYF,TGCGCCAGCAGCGGGCCGCAGGGAGATACGCAGTATTTT
NA,TRBV7-3,NA,TRBJ2-3,CASSLESADTQYF,TGTGCCAGCAGCTTAGAGAGCGCAGATACGCAGTATTTT